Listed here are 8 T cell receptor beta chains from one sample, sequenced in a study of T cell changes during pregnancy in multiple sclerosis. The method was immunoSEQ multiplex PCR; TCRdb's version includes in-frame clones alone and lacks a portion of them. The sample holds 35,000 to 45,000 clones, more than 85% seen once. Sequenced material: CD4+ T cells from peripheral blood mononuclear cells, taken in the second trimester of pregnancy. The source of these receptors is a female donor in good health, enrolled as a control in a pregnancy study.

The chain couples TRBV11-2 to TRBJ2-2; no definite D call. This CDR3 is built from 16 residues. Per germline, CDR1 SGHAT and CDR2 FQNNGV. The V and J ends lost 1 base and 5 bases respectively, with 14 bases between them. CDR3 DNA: TGTGCCAGCAGCTTAGGTCCTCCCGCGGCGACCGGGGAGCTGTTTTTT. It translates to CASSLGPPAATGELFF.

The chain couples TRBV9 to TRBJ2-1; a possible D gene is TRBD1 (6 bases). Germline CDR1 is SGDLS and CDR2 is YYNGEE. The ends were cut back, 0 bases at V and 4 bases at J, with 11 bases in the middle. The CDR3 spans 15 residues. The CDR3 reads CASSVGGQMYNEQFF. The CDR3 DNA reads TGTGCCAGCAGCGTAGGTGGACAGATGTACAATGAGCAGTTCTTC. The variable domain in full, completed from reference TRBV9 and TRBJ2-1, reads DSGVTQTPKHLITATGQRVTLRCSPRSGDLSVYWYQQSLDQGLQFLIQYYNGEERAKGNILERFSAQQFPDLHSELNLSSLELGDSALYFCASSVGGQMYNEQFFGPGTRLTVL.

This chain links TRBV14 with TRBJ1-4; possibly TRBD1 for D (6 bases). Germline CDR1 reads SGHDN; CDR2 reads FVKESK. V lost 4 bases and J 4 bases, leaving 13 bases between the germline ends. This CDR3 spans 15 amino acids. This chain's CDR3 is CASSPLLRGNEKLFF. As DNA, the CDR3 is TGTGCCAGCAGCCCACTCCTCAGGGGTAATGAAAAACTGTTTTTT.

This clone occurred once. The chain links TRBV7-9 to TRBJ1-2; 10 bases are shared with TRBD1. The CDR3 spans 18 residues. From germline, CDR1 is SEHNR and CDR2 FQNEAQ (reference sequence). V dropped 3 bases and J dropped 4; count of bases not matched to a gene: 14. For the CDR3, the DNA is TGTGCCAGCAGCTTCCGGGCTAGCGGGACAGGGGTGATCTATGGCTACACCTTC. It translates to CASSFRASGTGVIYGYTF.

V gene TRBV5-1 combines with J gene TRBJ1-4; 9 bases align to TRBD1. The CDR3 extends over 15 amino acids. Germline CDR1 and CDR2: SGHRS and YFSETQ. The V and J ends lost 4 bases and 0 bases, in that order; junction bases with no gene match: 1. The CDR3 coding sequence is TGCGCCAGCAGCAGACAGGGGGCAACTAATGAAAAACTGTTTTTT. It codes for CASSRQGATNEKLFF.

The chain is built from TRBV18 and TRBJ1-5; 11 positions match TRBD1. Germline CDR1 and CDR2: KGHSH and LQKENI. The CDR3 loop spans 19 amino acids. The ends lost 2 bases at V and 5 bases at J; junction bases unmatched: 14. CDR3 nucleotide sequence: TGTGCCAGCTCACCAAACGCCCCAGCAGGGACAGGGGGGGATCAGCCCCAGCATTTT. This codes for CASSPNAPAGTGGDQPQHF.

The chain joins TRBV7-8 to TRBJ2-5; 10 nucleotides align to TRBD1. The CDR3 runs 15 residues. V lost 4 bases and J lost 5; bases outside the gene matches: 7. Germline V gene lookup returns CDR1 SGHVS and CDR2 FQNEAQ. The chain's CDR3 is CASSSQTGGYETQYF. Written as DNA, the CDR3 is TGTGCCAGCAGCTCCCAGACAGGGGGCTACGAGACCCAGTACTTC. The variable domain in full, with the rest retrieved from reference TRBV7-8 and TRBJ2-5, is GAGVSQSPRYKVAKRGQDVALRCDPISGHVSLFWYQQALGQGPEFLTYFQNEAQLDKSGLPSDRFFAERPEGSVSTLKIQRTQQEDSAVYLCASSSQTGGYETQYFGPGTRLLVL.

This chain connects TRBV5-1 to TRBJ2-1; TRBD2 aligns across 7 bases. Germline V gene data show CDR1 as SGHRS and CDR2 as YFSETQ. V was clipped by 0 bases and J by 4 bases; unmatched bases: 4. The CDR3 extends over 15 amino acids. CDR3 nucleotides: TGCGCCAGCAGCTTGGGGCTAGCGGCGTACAATGAGCAGTTCTTC. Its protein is CASSLGLAAYNEQFF. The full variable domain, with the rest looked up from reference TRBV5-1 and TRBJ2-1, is KAGVTQTPRYLIKTRGQQVTLSCSPISGHRSVSWYQQTPGQGLQFLFEYFSETQRNKGNFPGRFSGRQFSNSRSEMNVSTLELGDSALYLCASSLGLAAYNEQFFGPGTRLTVL.